The 13 T cell receptor beta chains in this list originate from one sample, sequenced in a study of T cells in Graves' hyperthyroidism and ophthalmopathy. The source material, RNA transcripts, was used to amplify TCR beta CDR3 regions. HTBI primers were employed in a first-round RT-PCR of the TCR CDR3. TCRdb re-derived calls from the multiplex PCR reads in MiXCR, one entry per CDR3 protein. The sample lists fewer than 600,000 distinct CDR3 sequences, 14% seen once, with around 14% in the top ten. Sequences were obtained from blood. All receptors come from a woman in her 40s with Graves' hyperthyroidism.

The sample holds many counts of this clonotype. At one boundary the junction diverges from the germline segment, which might be a read error. This chain's CDR3 is CASSLGQGSSEQYF. The CDR3 DNA reads TGCGCCAGCAGCTTGGGACAGGGGTCCTCCGAGCAGTACTTC. The chain combines TRBV5-1 with TRBJ2-7; 8 nucleotides agree with TRBD1. Per germline, CDR1 SGHRS and CDR2 YFSETQ. The CDR3 contains 14 residues.

This clonotype showed up many times. The CDR3 protein is CASSSAALAKNIQYF. The CDR3 nucleotides are TGTGCCAGCAGCTCCGCGGCACTAGCCAAAAACATTCAGTACTTC. V usage is TRBV28 and J usage is TRBJ2-4; D unclear. Germline V gene lookup returns CDR1 MDHEN and CDR2 SYDVKM. The CDR3 covers 15 residues. Trimming took off 6 bases at V and 0 bases at J, with 12 bases between the two ends.

On this clonotype: This could be a read error, since a much larger clone is one nucleotide away. V is TRBV20-1 and J is TRBJ2-7; 7 bases are shared with TRBD2. In germline, CDR1 is DFQATT, CDR2 SNEGSKA (reference sequence). J gave up 4 bases and V 5 bases, and 14 bases lay outside the gene matches. There are 15 residues in the CDR3. In DNA, the CDR3 is TGCAGTGCTCTAGGTGGGGGGGTTCCTTCTTACGAGCAGTACTTC. Encoded protein: CSALGGGVPSYEQYF.

This clonotype was detected only once. The chain couples TRBV28 to TRBJ2-5, with D perhaps matching TRBD1 (6 bases). Looked up from germline, CDR1 is MDHEN and CDR2 is SYDVKM. Trimming stripped 11 bases from V and 7 bases from J, with 17 bases between. This CDR3 is built from 12 residues. The CDR3 sequence: CARRGGFGTQYF. CDR3 bases: TGTGCCCGCCGAGGGGGATTCGGGACCCAGTACTTC.

This clonotype was counted many times. The gene calls are TRBV11-2 and TRBJ2-1; D gene uncertain. V was shortened by 6 bases and J by 3 bases, with 9 bases between the two germline ends. CDR1 and CDR2 (germline): SGHAT, FQNNGV. The CDR3 covers 13 residues. The CDR3 DNA reads as TGTGCCAGCAGGGGTTTATACTACAATGAGCAGTTCTTC. It is translated as CASRGLYYNEQFF.

In its sample, this clonotype was seen many times. The gene calls are TRBV29-1 and TRBJ1-2; 9 nucleotides match TRBD1. V gave up 0 bases and J gave up 5 bases; unmatched junction bases: 1. CDR1 and CDR2 from the germline V gene are SQVTM and ANQGSEA. This CDR3 has 13 residues. The CDR3 loop is CSVEEGTGYGYTF. The CDR3 DNA reads as TGCAGCGTTGAAGAGGGGACAGGGTATGGCTACACCTTC. The full variable domain, rest sourced from reference TRBV29-1 and TRBJ1-2, is SAVISQKPSRDICQRGTSLTIQCQVDSQVTMMFWYRQQPGQSLTLIATANQGSEATYESGFVIDKFPISRPNLTFSTLTVSNMSPEDSSIYLCSVEEGTGYGYTFGSGTRLTVV.

V usage is TRBV5-1 and J usage is TRBJ1-2, with D perhaps TRBD1 (6 bases). The germline V gene encodes CDR1 SGHRS and CDR2 YFSETQ. The CDR3 has 15 amino acids. V dropped 0 bases and J dropped 5 bases, with 14 bases sitting between them. CDR3 protein: CASSLGQAPFYGYTF. As DNA, the CDR3 is TGCGCCAGCAGCTTGGGACAGGCCCCTTTTTATGGCTACACCTTC.

The gene calls are TRBV12-3 or TRBV12-4 and TRBJ2-5, with 8 bases identical to TRBD2. This CDR3 is built from 15 residues. J was trimmed by 5 bases and V by 3 bases; bases with no gene match: 8. CDR3: CASSFLAGKGETQYF. The CDR3 nucleotides are TGTGCCAGCAGTTTCTTAGCGGGGAAGGGGGAGACCCAGTACTTC.

This clonotype was recorded many times. The chain carries TRBV19 and TRBJ2-7; tentatively, D is TRBD2 (6 bases). CDR1 LNHDA and CDR2 SQIVND come from the germline V gene (reference sequence). Between the trimmed V and J ends, which lost 6 bases and 2 bases, there was a span of 11 bases. CDR3 length: 13 amino acids. CDR3 amino acids: CASRGGLTYEQYF. The CDR3 nucleotides read TGTGCCAGTAGAGGAGGGCTAACCTACGAGCAGTACTTC.

This clonotype was counted many times. The V gene is TRBV28, the J gene TRBJ1-2, with D tentatively TRBD1 (5 bases). The CDR3 spans 13 residues. The V gene's germline CDR1 is MDHEN and CDR2 SYDVKM. V gave up 3 bases and J gave up 8 bases, with 13 bases separating them. The CDR3 loop is CASSFSGRGGYTF. The CDR3 DNA follows: TGTGCCAGCAGTTTCTCGGGGAGGGGCGGCTACACCTTC.

This clonotype was seen only a few times. The chain is built from TRBV27 and TRBJ2-6; D not certain. In germline, CDR1 is MNHEY, CDR2 SMNVEV (reference sequence). V shed 5 bases and J shed 5 bases, with 7 bases lying between them. This CDR3 contains 13 residues. CDR3 residues: CASSPPRANVLTF. The CDR3 nucleotides are TGTGCCAGCAGTCCGCCTCGGGCCAACGTCCTGACTTTC.

This clonotype was recorded many times. The chain is built from TRBV20-1 and TRBJ1-2; TRBD1 matches 7 bases. The CDR3 is 15 amino acids. The ends lost 6 bases at V and 5 bases at J; junction bases unmatched: 15. Looked up from germline, CDR1 is DFQATT and CDR2 is SNEGSKA (reference sequence). The CDR3 sequence: CSAERPGTATYGYTF. CDR3 in DNA: TGCAGTGCAGAGAGGCCCGGGACAGCCACATATGGCTACACCTTC.

The CDR3 loop reads CSAARASGSGYEQYF. The CDR3 nucleotides read TGCAGTGCAGCACGGGCTAGCGGGAGTGGCTACGAGCAGTACTTC. V usage is TRBV20-1 and J usage is TRBJ2-7, with 10 bases that match TRBD2. The germline gives CDR1 DFQATT, CDR2 SNEGSKA (reference sequence). This CDR3 is 15 amino acids long. After removal of 6 bases from V and 3 bases from J, the junction contained 11 bases not matched to a gene.